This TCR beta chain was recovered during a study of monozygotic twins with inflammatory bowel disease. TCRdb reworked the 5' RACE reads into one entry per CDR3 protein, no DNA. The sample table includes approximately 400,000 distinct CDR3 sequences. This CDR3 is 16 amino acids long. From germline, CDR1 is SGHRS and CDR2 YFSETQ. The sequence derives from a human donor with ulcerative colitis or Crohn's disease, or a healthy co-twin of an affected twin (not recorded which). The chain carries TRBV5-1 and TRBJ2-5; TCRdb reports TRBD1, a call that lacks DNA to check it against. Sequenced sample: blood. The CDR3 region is CANSPPGSPVQETQYF.